This T cell receptor beta chain appears in the sequencing data of a study of cytomegalovirus exposure and HLA in healthy donors (dated by TCRdb to about 2017). Background on the whole study: A later analysis indicated that the 120 validation repertoires were generated on the platform also employed for the 700 or so repertoires of the first cohort. To predict cytomegalovirus infection status, the study combined high-throughput TCR immunosequencing, statistical association of individual TCRs with disease status, and machine learning. The study was designed to test whether signatures of past pathogen exposure could be identified by cataloging public T cell receptors. A separate validation cohort of more than 100 different subjects was used in addition to the approximately 640-subject first cohort.

The study at large found these results: Across donors, most TCR sequences were observed very rarely, whereas some public TCRs were present in many individuals. Cytomegalovirus status was reported to be diagnosed by the classifier with high specificity and sensitivity in both the original and validation cohorts. Three of the identified cytomegalovirus-associated TCR beta chains were confirmed in vitro to be specific for cytomegalovirus antigens. According to the authors, the approach could potentially be generalized to other disease states and immunological phenotypes. A later analysis had no HLA typing for the validation cohort, so co-occurrence there was scored across all 110 or so repertoires. The study listed 164 TCR beta chains as associated with cytomegalovirus. Subsequent analysis determined that TCRs grouped into clusters in the first cohort also showed a tendency toward co-occurrence across the 120 or so validation repertoires, and 85% to 95% of cluster scores exceeded 0.

A remark on this clone: The clone's antigen remains unknown. The sample holds no much larger clone one base away, and base qualities are not on file.

V is cut back by 4 bases and J by 6 bases, with 14 bases in the junction unmatched. The CDR3 measures 16 amino acids from cysteine to phenylalanine. CDR3 DNA only is kept here, 48 bases in frame from base 1. According to the germline V gene, CDR1 reads SGDLS and CDR2 reads YYNGEE. Donors formed part of the validation cohort, which comprised 120 or so subjects and was distinct from the first cohort of fewer than 750 subjects. Library preparation used the immunoSEQ multiplex PCR assay. On the study's bioinformatics: A statistical classification framework was built to diagnose cytomegalovirus status from the catalog of TCR beta chain sequences. Drawn from immuneACCESS, this table holds only the in-frame rearrangements with V and J called that TCRdb kept. Clones are partly lost; checked studies trace under half to an unresolved V gene and leave the rest unexplained. From that table come the V and J calls and clone size; the DNA was used to work out D and trimming. This sample holds some 140,000 clones; roughly 90% were observed only once. The ten largest account for roughly 3% of the sample.

Specimen: PBMCs. This receptor was identified in a young man in good health and CMV-seronegative. The chain was built from TRBV9 and TRBJ2-3, and 7 junctional nucleotides match TRBD1. The CDR3: CASSTRDSRLLDTQYF. Read as DNA, the sequence is TGTGCCAGCAGCACCCGGGACAGCCGACTGCTGGATACGCAGTATTTT.